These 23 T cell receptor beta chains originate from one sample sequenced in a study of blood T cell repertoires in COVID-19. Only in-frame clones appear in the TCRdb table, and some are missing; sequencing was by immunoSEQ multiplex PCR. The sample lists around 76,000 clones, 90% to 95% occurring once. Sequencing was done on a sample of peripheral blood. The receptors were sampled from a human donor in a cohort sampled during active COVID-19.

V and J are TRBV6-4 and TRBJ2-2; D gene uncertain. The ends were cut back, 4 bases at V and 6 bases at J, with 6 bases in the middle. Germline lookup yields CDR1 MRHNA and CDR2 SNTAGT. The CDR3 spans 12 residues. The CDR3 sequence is CASSAQAGELFF. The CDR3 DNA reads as TGTGCCAGCAGTGCCCAGGCCGGGGAGCTGTTTTTT.

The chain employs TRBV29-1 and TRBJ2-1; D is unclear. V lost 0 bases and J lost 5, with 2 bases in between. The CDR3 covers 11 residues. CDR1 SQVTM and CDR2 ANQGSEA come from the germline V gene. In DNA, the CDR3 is TGCAGCGTTGAAGATAACAATGAGCAGTTCTTC. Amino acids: CSVEDNNEQFF.

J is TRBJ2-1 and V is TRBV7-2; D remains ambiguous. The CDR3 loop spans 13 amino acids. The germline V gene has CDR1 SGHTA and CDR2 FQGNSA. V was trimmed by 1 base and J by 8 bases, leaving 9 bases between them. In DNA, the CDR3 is TGTGCCAGCAGCTTAGGGAACCGGGATGAGCAGTTCTTC. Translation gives CASSLGNRDEQFF. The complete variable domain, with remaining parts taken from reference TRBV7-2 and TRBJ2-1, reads GAGVSQSPSNKVTEKGKDVELRCDPISGHTALYWYRQSLGQGLEFLIYFQGNSAPDKSGLPSDRFSAERTGGSVSTLTIQRTQQEDSAVYLCASSLGNRDEQFFGPGTRLTVL.

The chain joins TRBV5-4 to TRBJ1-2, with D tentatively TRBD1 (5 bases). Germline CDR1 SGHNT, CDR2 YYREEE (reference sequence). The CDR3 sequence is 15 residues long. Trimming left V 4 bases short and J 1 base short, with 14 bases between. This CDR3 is CASSPDGGGNYGYTF. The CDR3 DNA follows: TGTGCCAGCAGCCCGGACGGGGGTGGTAACTATGGCTACACCTTC.

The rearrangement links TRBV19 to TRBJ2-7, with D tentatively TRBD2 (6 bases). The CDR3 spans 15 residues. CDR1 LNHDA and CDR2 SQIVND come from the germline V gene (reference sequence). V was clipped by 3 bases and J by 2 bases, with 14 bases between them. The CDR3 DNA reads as TGTGCCAGTAGTATCGGGCGGGGAAGTACCTACGAGCAGTACTTC. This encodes CASSIGRGSTYEQYF.

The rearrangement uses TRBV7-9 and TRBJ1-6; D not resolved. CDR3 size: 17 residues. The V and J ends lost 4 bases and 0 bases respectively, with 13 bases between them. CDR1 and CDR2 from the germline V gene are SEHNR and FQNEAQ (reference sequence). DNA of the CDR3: TGTGCCAGCAGCTCCCCGGGAGGGAGCTCCTATAATTCACCCCTCCACTTT. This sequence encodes CASSSPGGSSYNSPLHF.

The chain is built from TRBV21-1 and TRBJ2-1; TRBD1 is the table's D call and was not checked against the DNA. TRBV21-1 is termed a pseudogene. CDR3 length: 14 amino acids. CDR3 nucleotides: TGTGCCAGCAGCAAAGCGGGACAGAACAATGAGCAGTTCTTC. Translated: CASSKAGQNNEQFF.

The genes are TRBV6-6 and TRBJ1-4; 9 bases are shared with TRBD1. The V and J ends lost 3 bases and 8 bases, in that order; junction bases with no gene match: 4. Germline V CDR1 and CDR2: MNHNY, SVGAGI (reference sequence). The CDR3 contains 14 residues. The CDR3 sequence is CASSYRQGGEKLFF. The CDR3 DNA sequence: TGTGCCAGCAGTTATAGACAGGGGGGGGAAAAACTGTTTTTT.

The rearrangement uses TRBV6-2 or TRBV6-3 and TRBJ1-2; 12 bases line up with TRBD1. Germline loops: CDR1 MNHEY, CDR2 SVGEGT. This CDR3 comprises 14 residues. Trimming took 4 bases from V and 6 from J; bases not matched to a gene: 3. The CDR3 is CASSSGQGADGYTF. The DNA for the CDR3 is TGTGCCAGCAGTTCGGGACAGGGGGCGGATGGCTACACCTTC.

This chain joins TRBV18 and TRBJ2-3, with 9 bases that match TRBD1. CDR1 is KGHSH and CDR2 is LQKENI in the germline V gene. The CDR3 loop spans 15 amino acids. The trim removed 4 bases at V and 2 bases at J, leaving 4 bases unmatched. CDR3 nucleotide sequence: TGTGCCAGCTCACAGGGACAGGGTGCCACAGATACGCAGTATTTT. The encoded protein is CASSQGQGATDTQYF.

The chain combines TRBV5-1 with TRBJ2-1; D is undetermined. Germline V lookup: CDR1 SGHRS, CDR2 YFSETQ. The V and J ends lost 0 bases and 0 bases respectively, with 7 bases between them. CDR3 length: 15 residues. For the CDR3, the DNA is TGCGCCAGCAGCTTGGGTGGTAGCTCCTACAATGAGCAGTTCTTC. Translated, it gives CASSLGGSSYNEQFF.

The CDR3 region is CASSQDRGRGFDVSKNIQYF. The CDR3 DNA reads TGTGCCAGCAGCCAAGATAGAGGCAGGGGGTTTGATGTGTCCAAAAACATTCAGTACTTC. The rearrangement links TRBV3-1 (or the pseudogene TRBV3-2) to TRBJ2-4; TRBD1 agrees at 7 bases. Germline CDR1 and CDR2: LGHDT and YNNKEL (reference sequence). The CDR3 totals 20 residues. V shed 0 bases and J 2 bases; nucleotides not matched to a gene: 16.

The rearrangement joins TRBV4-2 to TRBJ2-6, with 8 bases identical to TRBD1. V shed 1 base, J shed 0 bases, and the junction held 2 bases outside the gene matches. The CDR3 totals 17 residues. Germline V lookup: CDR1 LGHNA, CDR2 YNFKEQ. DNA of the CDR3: TGTGCCAGCAGCCAAGGGCAGGGGGCCTCTGGGGCCAACGTCCTGACTTTC. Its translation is CASSQGQGASGANVLTF.

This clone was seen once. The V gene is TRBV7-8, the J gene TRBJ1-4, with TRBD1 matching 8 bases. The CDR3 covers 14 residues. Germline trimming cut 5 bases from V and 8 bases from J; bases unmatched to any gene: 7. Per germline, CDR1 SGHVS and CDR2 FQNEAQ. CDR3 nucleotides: TGTGCCAGCAGCCAAGACAGGGGCCGGGAAAAACTGTTTTTT. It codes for CASSQDRGREKLFF.

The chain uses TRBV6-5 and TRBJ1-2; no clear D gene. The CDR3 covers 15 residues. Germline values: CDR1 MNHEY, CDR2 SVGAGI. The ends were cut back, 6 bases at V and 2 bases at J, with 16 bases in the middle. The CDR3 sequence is CASRVQVTANYGYTF. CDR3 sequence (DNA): TGTGCCAGCAGAGTGCAGGTTACTGCGAACTATGGCTACACCTTC.

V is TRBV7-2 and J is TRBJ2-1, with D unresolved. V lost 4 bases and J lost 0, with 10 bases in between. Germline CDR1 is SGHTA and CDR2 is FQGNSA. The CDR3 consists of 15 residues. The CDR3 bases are TGTGCCAGCAGCTCGACATATTACTCCTACAATGAGCAGTTCTTC. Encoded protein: CASSSTYYSYNEQFF.

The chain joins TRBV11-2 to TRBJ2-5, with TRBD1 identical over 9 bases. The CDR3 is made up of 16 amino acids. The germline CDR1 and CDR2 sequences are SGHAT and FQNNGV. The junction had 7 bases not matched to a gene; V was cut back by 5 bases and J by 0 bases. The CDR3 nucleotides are TGTGCCAGCAGCCTCCGGGACAGGGTGTACCAAGAGACCCAGTACTTC. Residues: CASSLRDRVYQETQYF.

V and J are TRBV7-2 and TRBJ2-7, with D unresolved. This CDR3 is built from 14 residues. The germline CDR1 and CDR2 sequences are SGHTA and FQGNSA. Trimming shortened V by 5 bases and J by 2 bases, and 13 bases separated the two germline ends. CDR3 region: CASSQRFRPYEQYF. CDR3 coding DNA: TGTGCCAGCAGCCAGCGTTTCCGTCCCTACGAGCAGTACTTC.

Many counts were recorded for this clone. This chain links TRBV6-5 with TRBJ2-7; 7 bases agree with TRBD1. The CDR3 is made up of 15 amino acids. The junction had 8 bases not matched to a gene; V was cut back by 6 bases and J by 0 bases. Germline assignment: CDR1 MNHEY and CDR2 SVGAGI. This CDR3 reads CASSRPGTDSYEQYF. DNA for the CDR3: TGTGCCAGCAGCAGACCCGGGACAGACTCCTACGAGCAGTACTTC.

The chain's CDR3 is CASSPDRGNQPQHF. The CDR3 nucleotides read TGTGCCAGCAGTCCCGACAGGGGAAATCAGCCCCAGCATTTT. The genes are TRBV27 and TRBJ1-5; 8 bases agree with TRBD1. The CDR3 sequence is 14 residues long. Germline V gene lookup returns CDR1 MNHEY and CDR2 SMNVEV (reference sequence). V shed 5 bases, J shed 4 bases, and the junction held 4 bases outside the gene matches.

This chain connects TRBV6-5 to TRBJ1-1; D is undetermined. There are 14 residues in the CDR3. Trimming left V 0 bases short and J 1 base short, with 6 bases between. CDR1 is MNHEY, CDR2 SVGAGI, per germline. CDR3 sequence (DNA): TGTGCCAGCAGTTACTCAGGCGGGAACACTGAAGCTTTCTTT. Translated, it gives CASSYSGGNTEAFF.

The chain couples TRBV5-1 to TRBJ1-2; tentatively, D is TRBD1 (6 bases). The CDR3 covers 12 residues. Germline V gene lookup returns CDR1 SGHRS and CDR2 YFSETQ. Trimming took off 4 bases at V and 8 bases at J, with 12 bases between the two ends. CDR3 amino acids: CASSPGEGGYTF. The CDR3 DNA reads TGCGCCAGCAGCCCAGGGGAAGGAGGCTACACCTTC.

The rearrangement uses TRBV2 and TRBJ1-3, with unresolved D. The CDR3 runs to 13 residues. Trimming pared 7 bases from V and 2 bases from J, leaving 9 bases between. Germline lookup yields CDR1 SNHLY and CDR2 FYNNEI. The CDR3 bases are TGTGCCAGCAAGCCGCGGGCTGGAAACACCATATATTTT. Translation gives CASKPRAGNTIYF.